Following are 17 T cell receptor beta chains from one sample sequenced in a study of blood T cell repertoires in COVID-19. Clones were sequenced by immunoSEQ multiplex PCR, and TCRdb holds only the in-frame ones, with some missing. Altogether some 150,000 clones are present, about 83% being singletons, with the ten largest covering about 4.3%. Sequences were obtained from peripheral blood. The receptor source for this set is a woman in her thirties or forties with acute or convalescent COVID-19.

The V call is TRBV30, the J call TRBJ1-2, with 9 bases matching TRBD1. The J segment lost 7 bases and the V segment lost 5 bases, leaving 14 bases of the junction unmatched. Looked up from germline, CDR1 is GTSNPN and CDR2 is SVGIG (reference sequence). This CDR3 has 15 amino acids. In nucleotides, the CDR3 is TGTGCCTGGGGAGAGTGGACAGGGGTGGTGAGTGGCTACACCTTC. Translating it yields CAWGEWTGVVSGYTF.

The chain links TRBV28 to TRBJ2-3; 9 bases line up with TRBD2. The CDR3 is 16 amino acids. The germline CDR1 and CDR2 sequences are MDHEN and SYDVKM. V was clipped by 6 bases and J by 4 bases; unmatched bases: 11. The CDR3 region has the DNA TGTGCCAGCAGCCCCGTGAGCGGGGGGTTCGCAGATACGCAGTATTTT. Encoded protein: CASSPVSGGFADTQYF.

This chain connects TRBV18 to TRBJ2-7; D may be TRBD1 (6 bases). Germline V lookup: CDR1 KGHSH, CDR2 LQKENI. Trimming took 4 bases from V and 4 from J, leaving 14 bases between them. The CDR3 is made up of 14 amino acids. CDR3 DNA sequence: TGTGCCAGCTCACAACAGGGCGGTTCATACGAGCAGTACTTC. Its protein product is CASSQQGGSYEQYF.

The chain uses TRBV12-2 and TRBJ2-5; the D call of TRBD2 is as the table states it, not checked on the DNA. TRBV12-2 is classified as a pseudogene. This CDR3 has 13 amino acids. In DNA form, the CDR3 reads TGTGCAAGTCCCGTGAGGGCACGGGAGACCCAGTACTTC. Amino acid sequence: CASPVRARETQYF.

The sample holds a few counts of this clone. The chain has TRBV5-8 and TRBJ1-2, with 11 bases that match TRBD1. This CDR3 spans 15 amino acids. V gave up 0 bases and J gave up 3 bases; unmatched junction bases: 1. Germline V gene lookup returns CDR1 SGHTS and CDR2 YDEGEE. Written as DNA, the CDR3 is TGTGCCAGCAGCTTGGCGGGACAGGGGGACTATGGCTACACCTTC. Translating gives CASSLAGQGDYGYTF. Variable domain in full (rest from reference TRBV5-8 and TRBJ1-2): EAGVTQSPTHLIKTRGQQATLRCSPISGHTSVYWYQQALGLGLQFLLWYDEGEERNRGNFPPRFSGRQFPNYSSELNVNALELEDSALYLCASSLAGQGDYGYTFGSGTRLTVV.

The sample holds one count of this clone. The chain couples TRBV2 to TRBJ1-1; 7 bases fit TRBD1. Germline-derived CDR1 and CDR2 are SNHLY and FYNNEI. The CDR3 length is 14 residues. J lost 6 bases, V lost 3 bases, and 7 bases had no gene match. CDR3 in DNA: TGTGCCAGCAGTGAGGAGAGGGGGCTCTCTGAAGCTTTCTTT. Amino acid sequence: CASSEERGLSEAFF.

J is TRBJ2-6 and V is TRBV5-1, with D possibly matching TRBD1 (6 bases). The length of the CDR3 is 15 residues. V lost 4 bases to trimming and J lost 4 bases, with 12 bases between them. Germline V gives CDR1 SGHRS, CDR2 YFSETQ. CDR3 in amino acids: CASSTQGYGANVLTF. The CDR3 nucleotides read TGCGCCAGCAGCACTCAGGGGTACGGGGCCAACGTCCTGACTTTC.

This clone appeared a few times. The genes are TRBV11-3 and TRBJ1-1; no clear D gene. V was shortened by 0 bases and J by 4 bases, with 6 bases between the two germline ends. Germline lookup yields CDR1 SGHNT and CDR2 YENEEA. This CDR3 spans 13 amino acids. Written as DNA, the CDR3 is TGTGCCAGCAGCTTAGAGTCGGGCACTGAAGCTTTCTTT. Translating it yields CASSLESGTEAFF. Full variable domain (remainder filled in from reference TRBV11-3 and TRBJ1-1): EAGVVQSPRYKIIEKKQPVAFWCNPISGHNTLYWYLQNLGQGPELLIRYENEEAVDDSQLPKDRFSAERLKGVDSTLKIQPAELGDSAVYLCASSLESGTEAFFGQGTRLTVV.

The V gene is TRBV28, the J gene TRBJ1-1, with 7 nucleotides matching TRBD1. Trimming removed 7 bases from V and 4 bases from J; junction bases left unmatched: 6. From germline, CDR1 is MDHEN and CDR2 SYDVKM. CDR3 size: 13 residues. DNA for the CDR3: TGTGCCAGCAATACAGGGGCGGGCACTGAAGCTTTCTTT. It is translated as CASNTGAGTEAFF.

The rearrangement uses TRBV15 and TRBJ1-1, with D possibly being TRBD1 (5 bases). V gave up 2 bases and J gave up 0 bases, with 10 bases separating them. Germline V gene sequence: CDR1 LNHNV, CDR2 YYDKDF (reference sequence). The CDR3 loop spans 15 amino acids. Here the CDR3 reads CATSRYGGLNTEAFF. The DNA for the CDR3 is TGTGCCACCAGCAGATACGGGGGGTTGAACACTGAAGCTTTCTTT. The full variable domain, completed using reference TRBV15 and TRBJ1-1, is DAMVIQNPRYQVTQFGKPVTLSCSQTLNHNVMYWYQQKSSQAPKLLFHYYDKDFNNEADTPDNFQSRRPNTSFCFLDIRSPGLGDTAMYLCATSRYGGLNTEAFFGQGTRLTVV.

The V gene is TRBV19, the J gene TRBJ2-3; perhaps TRBD1 as D (6 bases). Germline lookup yields CDR1 LNHDA and CDR2 SQIVND (reference sequence). CDR3 length: 15 amino acids. V dropped 5 bases and J dropped 2 bases, with 14 bases sitting between them. CDR3 DNA: TGTGCCAGTAGTCCCCGAGGGGGACCCACAGATACGCAGTATTTT. Its translation: CASSPRGGPTDTQYF.

This rearrangement joins TRBV4-3 to TRBJ2-7, with 8 nucleotides matching TRBD1. This CDR3 region has 14 residues. The germline gives CDR1 LGHNA, CDR2 YSLEER. Germline trimming cut 3 bases from V and 2 bases from J; bases unmatched to any gene: 3. The CDR3 DNA follows: TGCGCCAGCAGCCACGACAGGGGACCCTACGAGCAGTACTTC. This translates into CASSHDRGPYEQYF.

This clone was observed a handful of times. The gene calls are TRBV2 and TRBJ1-5; possibly TRBD1 for D (6 bases). Germline V lookup: CDR1 SNHLY, CDR2 FYNNEI. Trimming removed 7 bases at V and 2 bases at J, with 6 bases between. The CDR3 loop spans 12 amino acids. The CDR3 spells CASTGGNQPQHF. In DNA form, the CDR3 reads TGTGCCAGCACAGGGGGCAATCAGCCCCAGCATTTT.

This chain uses TRBV7-6 with TRBJ2-2; D not resolved. Trimming pared 2 bases from V and 0 bases from J, leaving 13 bases between. The germline V gene has CDR1 SGHVS and CDR2 FNYEAQ. This CDR3 comprises 17 residues. In DNA form, the CDR3 reads TGTGCCAGCAGCTTAAATCGGGTGGAAGCGAACACCGGGGAGCTGTTTTTT. This codes for CASSLNRVEANTGELFF.

This chain uses TRBV6-5 with TRBJ1-2; unclear D gene. This CDR3 has 14 amino acids. Germline V lookup: CDR1 MNHEY, CDR2 SVGAGI. V lost 2 bases and J lost 3, with 10 bases in between. CDR3 sequence (DNA): TGTGCCAGCAGTTACGACAACAGCCACTATGGCTACACCTTC. Protein product: CASSYDNSHYGYTF.

This sequence joins TRBV6-2 or TRBV6-3 and TRBJ2-3; 10 nucleotides agree with TRBD2. CDR3 length equals 16 residues. The V gene's germline CDR1 is MNHEY and CDR2 SVGEGT. J gave up 1 base and V 0 bases, and 1 base lay outside the gene matches. CDR3 in amino acids: CASSYSLAGGTDTQYF. The DNA of the CDR3 is TGTGCCAGCAGTTACTCCCTAGCGGGGGGCACAGATACGCAGTATTTT.

This clone was recorded once. CDR3 coding DNA: TGTGCCAGCAGTGAAGGAGCAGGTCTGCATGGAAACACCATATATTTT. Translation: CASSEGAGLHGNTIYF. V usage is TRBV6-1 and J usage is TRBJ1-3, with no clear D. CDR3 length: 16 amino acids. V was cut by 1 base and J by 3 bases, with 13 bases left in between. CDR1 MNHNS and CDR2 SASEGT come from the germline V gene.